The clone carrying this T cell receptor (beta chain) is deemed medium-sized. These data originate in a study of T cell repertoires in aging, cancer and after chemotherapy. Peripheral blood genomic DNA, not sorted cells or RNA, was the template. Rearranged V-D-J TRB sequences were amplified with a mixed TRB-A/B primer pool. One entry per CDR3 protein, called by TCRdb with MiXCR from the multiplex PCR reads. The sample carries about 3,100 distinct CDR3 sequences, 38% recorded once. The CDR3 consists of 14 residues. Per germline, CDR1 MNHEY and CDR2 SMNVEV (reference sequence). Trimming removed 6 bases from V and 3 bases from J, with 12 bases in between.

The specimen was blood. The chain links TRBV27 to TRBJ2-1; D ambiguous. This clonotype originated in a human donor in good health. CDR3 in amino acids: CASRGPLDYNEQFF. DNA of the CDR3: TGTGCCAGCAGGGGCCCTTTGGACTACAATGAGCAGTTCTTC.